The 19 T cell receptor beta chains listed next were all sequenced from one sample in a study of T-cell memory formation after mild COVID-19 (dated by TCRdb to the early 2020s). Library construction relied on 5' RACE. Sequencing was carried out with an Illumina NovaSeq 6000. TCRdb took the public reads, trimmed them with fastp at Q25, ran MiXCR for clone calling and kept in-frame beta chains. Rows merge per CDR3 protein into single entries with the most common DNA and genes. This sample gives 200,000 to 250,000 distinct CDR3 sequences in total; approximately 10% of them show up just once. The leading ten clones occupy approximately 3% of the sample. Sequenced: PBMCs or a T cell subset sorted from them (not recorded which). The receptors were sampled from a man younger than 35 who had mild COVID-19 (a few samples of this study predate the infection). The sample titles of this study are shuffled in the database, so cell type and time point are left out; the donor was told from shared clones.

This clonotype was seen more than once but under ten times. The V and J genes are TRBV6-5 and TRBJ2-7, with D uncertain. The CDR3 is made up of 15 amino acids. Germline values: CDR1 MNHEY, CDR2 SVGAGI. V lost 2 bases and J 1 base, leaving 12 bases between the germline ends. CDR3 in amino acids: CASSYAPGGSYEQYV. The CDR3 DNA sequence: TGTGCCAGCAGTTACGCGCCAGGCGGATCCTACGAGCAGTACGTC.

This clonotype has only a few counts. This chain uses TRBV6-2 or TRBV6-3 with TRBJ1-6; maybe TRBD1 (5 bases). The V end lost 3 bases, the J end lost 7 bases, and 13 bases lay between the germline ends. The CDR3 runs to 15 residues. The V gene's germline CDR1 is MNHEY and CDR2 SVGEGT. DNA for the CDR3: TGTGCCAGCAGTTATTTTGGGGGACGCAATTCACCCCTCCACTTT. It encodes CASSYFGGRNSPLHF.

The rearrangement links TRBV7-9 to TRBJ2-5; D remains unclear. The germline V and J ends were trimmed by 3 bases and 1 base, with 9 bases remaining between them. Germline V gene data show CDR1 as SEHNR and CDR2 as FQNEAQ (reference sequence). This CDR3 has 14 amino acids. The CDR3 region is CASSFPHLQETQYF. The CDR3 region has the DNA TGTGCCAGCAGCTTCCCACACCTCCAAGAGACCCAGTACTTC.

In this sample, this clonotype turned up a few times. The chain couples TRBV5-1 to TRBJ1-1, with 11 bases identical to TRBD1. CDR1 is SGHRS, CDR2 YFSETQ, per germline. CDR3 size: 16 residues. With V trimmed by 4 bases and J by 8 bases, 13 bases remained unmatched. The CDR3 here is CASSRKPGQGGLEAFF. The CDR3, as DNA: TGCGCCAGCAGCCGTAAACCGGGACAGGGGGGTTTGGAAGCTTTCTTT. Using reference TRBV5-1 and TRBJ1-1 for the parts outside the CDR3, the full variable domain is KAGVTQTPRYLIKTRGQQVTLSCSPISGHRSVSWYQQTPGQGLQFLFEYFSETQRNKGNFPGRFSGRQFSNSRSEMNVSTLELGDSALYLCASSRKPGQGGLEAFFGQGTRLTVV.

The sample holds many counts of this clonotype. This sequence joins TRBV12-3 or TRBV12-4 and TRBJ1-6, with 7 bases fitting TRBD1. Trimming cost V 5 bases and J 7 bases; bases outside gene matches: 5. The CDR3 runs 14 residues. CDR3: CASSGDSVNSPLHF. The CDR3 nucleotides are TGTGCCAGCAGTGGGGACAGCGTCAATTCACCCCTCCACTTT.

This clonotype showed up just a few times. The chain employs TRBV7-8 and TRBJ1-1; TRBD1 is a possible D gene (5 bases). With 4 bases removed from V and 3 bases from J, the gap between germline ends came to 15 bases. CDR1 SGHVS and CDR2 FQNEAQ come from the germline V gene. The CDR3 has 15 residues. CDR3 residues: CASSSPQVPYTEAFF. CDR3 nucleotides: TGTGCCAGCAGCTCCCCACAGGTACCGTACACTGAAGCTTTCTTT.

This rearrangement joins TRBV12-3 or TRBV12-4 to TRBJ2-1; D gene uncertain. This CDR3 is 11 amino acids long. V lost 6 bases to trimming and J lost 9 bases, with 9 bases between them. The CDR3 nucleotides read TGTGCCAGCAGCCAACACGGTGAGCAGTTCTTC. The encoded protein is CASSQHGEQFF.

This clonotype appeared a few times. The rearrangement uses TRBV3-1 and TRBJ2-1, with D perhaps TRBD1 (5 bases). V lost 3 bases and J 7 bases, leaving 10 bases between the germline ends. Per the germline V gene, CDR1 is LGHDT and CDR2 is YNNKEL (reference sequence). The CDR3 length is 13 residues. In DNA form, the CDR3 reads TGTGCCAGCAGCCAGACAGACAGTAATGAGCAGTTCTTC. Protein product: CASSQTDSNEQFF.

There are many counts of this clonotype. This chain joins TRBV5-1 and TRBJ2-1; 12 nucleotides align to TRBD2. Germline V gives CDR1 SGHRS, CDR2 YFSETQ. J was trimmed by 8 bases and V by 4 bases; bases with no gene match: 10. The CDR3 has 16 amino acids. In DNA form, the CDR3 reads TGCGCCAGCAGCACTCTACTAGCGGGGGGTGTCGATGAGCAGTTCTTC. Translation gives CASSTLLAGGVDEQFF.

This clonotype was counted a few times. V is TRBV14 and J is TRBJ2-7; 15 nucleotides align to TRBD2. CDR1 SGHDN and CDR2 FVKESK come from the germline V gene. CDR3 size: 18 residues. Trimming removed 2 bases from V and 2 bases from J; junction bases left unmatched: 7. The CDR3 coding sequence is TGTGCCAGCAGCCAACGGACTAGCGGGGGGGCGCGGACCTACGAGCAGTACTTC. Amino acids: CASSQRTSGGARTYEQYF.

This clonotype turned up a few times. V and J are TRBV2 and TRBJ2-3; the match to TRBD2 covers 11 bases. The CDR3 has 15 residues. V lost 8 bases to trimming and J lost 0 bases; unmatched junction nucleotides: 4. Germline V lookup: CDR1 SNHLY, CDR2 FYNNEI. The CDR3 loop reads CASGGTSGSTDTQYF. The CDR3 DNA reads as TGTGCCAGCGGAGGGACTAGCGGAAGCACAGATACGCAGTATTTT.

This clonotype was counted only a few times. V and J are TRBV7-2 and TRBJ1-6; D gene unclear. Looked up from germline, CDR1 is SGHTA and CDR2 is FQGNSA. The CDR3 is made up of 13 amino acids. The ends were cut back, 1 base at V and 10 bases at J, with 8 bases in the middle. CDR3 in DNA: TGTGCCAGCAGCTTAGAATCTGAGTCACCCCTCCACTTT. Protein product: CASSLESESPLHF.

The V call is TRBV5-1, the J call TRBJ2-6; possibly TRBD1 for D (5 bases). The V and J ends lost 0 bases and 5 bases respectively, with 9 bases between them. In germline, CDR1 is SGHRS, CDR2 YFSETQ. The CDR3 runs 15 residues. The CDR3 is CASSLEGFRANVLTF. Written as DNA, the CDR3 is TGCGCCAGCAGCTTGGAGGGGTTTAGGGCCAACGTCCTGACTTTC. The full variable domain, with the rest looked up from reference TRBV5-1 and TRBJ2-6, is KAGVTQTPRYLIKTRGQQVTLSCSPISGHRSVSWYQQTPGQGLQFLFEYFSETQRNKGNFPGRFSGRQFSNSRSEMNVSTLELGDSALYLCASSLEGFRANVLTFGAGSRLTVL.

The chain has TRBV5-1 and TRBJ2-5; 7 positions agree with TRBD2. The junction had 7 bases not matched to a gene; V was cut back by 4 bases and J by 1 base. The V gene's germline CDR1 is SGHRS and CDR2 YFSETQ. The CDR3 has 15 residues. CDR3 sequence: CASSRFASGQETQYF. The CDR3 DNA follows: TGCGCCAGCAGCCGCTTTGCTAGCGGCCAAGAGACCCAGTACTTC. Together with reference TRBV5-1 and TRBJ2-5, the CDR3 gives the full variable domain: KAGVTQTPRYLIKTRGQQVTLSCSPISGHRSVSWYQQTPGQGLQFLFEYFSETQRNKGNFPGRFSGRQFSNSRSEMNVSTLELGDSALYLCASSRFASGQETQYFGPGTRLLVL.

The chain employs TRBV20-1 and TRBJ2-1, with D tentatively TRBD1 (6 bases). Germline assignment: CDR1 DFQATT and CDR2 SNEGSKA (reference sequence). The CDR3 contains 15 residues. V gave up 3 bases and J gave up 8 bases, with 20 bases separating them. CDR3 nucleotides: TGCAGTGCTAGTATTCGTCTCAGGGGCGTAGATGAGCAGTTCTTC. Its translation: CSASIRLRGVDEQFF.

This clonotype was counted many times. The chain recombines TRBV5-1 with TRBJ2-1; 10 bases match TRBD2. V gave up 0 bases and J gave up 9 bases; unmatched junction bases: 15. This CDR3 spans 18 amino acids. Germline V gene sequence: CDR1 SGHRS, CDR2 YFSETQ. CDR3 nucleotide sequence: TGCGCCAGCAGCTTGGGGCTAGCGGGGGCCTCTCCATGGGGTGAGCAGTTCTTC. It is translated as CASSLGLAGASPWGEQFF.

The gene calls are TRBV12-3 or TRBV12-4 and TRBJ2-1; 8 bases agree with TRBD2. The CDR3 extends over 16 amino acids. V lost 5 bases and J lost 5; bases outside the gene matches: 11. The DNA for the CDR3 is TGTGCCAGCAGTCACCCCCCCCAGCGGGGGCACAATGAGCAGTTCTTC. Its translation is CASSHPPQRGHNEQFF.

V and J are TRBV5-6 and TRBJ2-5; 10 positions agree with TRBD2. This CDR3 region has 15 residues. J lost 0 bases, V lost 1 base, and 0 bases had no gene match. Germline CDR1 is SGHDT and CDR2 is YYEEEE. The chain's CDR3 is CASSLTSGNQETQYF. CDR3 DNA sequence: TGTGCCAGCAGCTTGACTAGCGGGAACCAAGAGACCCAGTACTTC.

The gene calls are TRBV29-1 and TRBJ1-5; TRBD1 is a possible D gene (5 bases). The CDR3 covers 13 residues. Trimming removed 6 bases from V and 4 bases from J, with 13 bases in between. Germline assignment: CDR1 SQVTM and CDR2 ANQGSEA. The CDR3 protein is CSVSDRGNQPQHF. CDR3 DNA sequence: TGCAGCGTCTCAGACAGAGGGAATCAGCCCCAGCATTTT.